Presented here are 30 T cell receptor beta chains from one specimen sequenced in a study of T cell responses to AZD1222 COVID-19 vaccine. Method: immunoSEQ multiplex PCR; TCRdb's copy keeps in-frame clones and lacks some. The table includes 60,000 or so clones, 65% to 90% detected once. This specimen was peripheral blood, taken on day 0 of AZD1222 vaccination. Receptors originate from an adult in good health.

Only one count was recorded for this clone. V gene TRBV7-2 combines with J gene TRBJ2-3; no definite D call. The CDR3 has 15 amino acids. Trimming left V 1 base short and J 4 bases short, with 12 bases between. Germline V CDR1 and CDR2: SGHTA, FQGNSA. The CDR3 reads CASSLGRVGPDTQYF. DNA of the CDR3: TGTGCCAGCAGCTTAGGAAGGGTTGGGCCAGATACGCAGTATTTT.

This clone is a singleton in its sample. The chain has TRBV10-3 and TRBJ1-2; D unclear. V lost 0 bases, J lost 6 bases, and 5 bases lay in between. Germline CDR1 and CDR2: ENHRY and SYGVKD. This CDR3 spans 12 amino acids. The CDR3 here is CAISESGNGYTF. CDR3 nucleotide sequence: TGTGCCATCAGTGAGTCAGGGAATGGCTACACCTTC.

The chain links TRBV19 to TRBJ1-2; D gene uncertain. Germline-derived CDR1 and CDR2 are LNHDA and SQIVND (reference sequence). Trimming took 3 bases from V and 6 from J, leaving 11 bases between them. The CDR3 consists of 13 residues. The CDR3 nucleotides read TGTGCCAGTAGTATCGGACTGTTGAATGGCTACACCTTC. This gives the protein CASSIGLLNGYTF.

The chain employs TRBV5-1 and TRBJ2-2; no reliable D call. V was cut by 7 bases and J by 5 bases, with 12 bases left in between. The CDR3 is 13 residues long. The germline V gene encodes CDR1 SGHRS and CDR2 YFSETQ. The CDR3, as DNA: TGCGCCAGCGGGTATACCGTGACCGGGGAGCTGTTTTTT. Its translation: CASGYTVTGELFF.

The rearrangement uses TRBV6-5 and TRBJ2-1; D not resolved. The CDR3 consists of 13 residues. V lost 10 bases and J lost 2, with 12 bases in between. Germline CDR1 and CDR2: MNHEY and SVGAGI. DNA of the CDR3: TGTGCCACCTTTCGAACCACCTACAATGAGCAGTTCTTC. Translating gives CATFRTTYNEQFF.

The CDR3: CATSRRTGEETQYF. CDR3 bases: TGTGCCACCAGCAGGAGGACAGGGGAAGAGACCCAGTACTTC. The chain combines TRBV15 with TRBJ2-5, with 9 bases identical to TRBD1. Losses at the gene ends were 3 bases for V and 3 bases for J; bases not matched to a gene: 2. This CDR3 contains 14 residues. CDR1 and CDR2 (germline): LNHNV, YYDKDF (reference sequence).

V is TRBV7-3 and J is TRBJ2-7; TRBD2 agrees at 12 bases. V was pared by 5 bases and J by 6 bases, with 5 bases of the junction left unmatched. The CDR3 consists of 14 residues. In germline, CDR1 is SGHTA, CDR2 FQGTGA. This chain's CDR3 is CASSATSGSTEQYF. The CDR3 DNA sequence: TGTGCCAGCAGCGCGACTAGCGGGAGTACCGAGCAGTACTTC.

This clone was found once. The J gene is TRBJ1-2, the V gene TRBV28; a weak D match, TRBD1 (5 bases). Trimming cost V 3 bases and J 5 bases, with 19 bases left between them. Germline V gives CDR1 MDHEN, CDR2 SYDVKM. This CDR3 is built from 16 residues. CDR3 bases: TGTGCCAGCAGTTTCTCCGCAAGGGTGGCAGGGTATGGCTACACCTTC. Translated, it gives CASSFSARVAGYGYTF.

The chain recombines TRBV7-2 with TRBJ2-5; 8 positions match TRBD2. Germline V CDR1 and CDR2: SGHTA, FQGNSA. Trimming took 6 bases from V and 5 from J; bases not matched to a gene: 14. This CDR3 spans 16 amino acids. The CDR3 sequence: CASRRTSRSGGETQYF. The CDR3 DNA reads TGTGCCAGCAGACGGACTAGCCGCTCTGGGGGGGAGACCCAGTACTTC.

This clone was found once. The chain combines TRBV19 with TRBJ1-1; no firm D call. Germline lookup yields CDR1 LNHDA and CDR2 SQIVND (reference sequence). The CDR3 is made up of 15 amino acids. V dropped 6 bases and J dropped 3 bases, with 17 bases sitting between them. CDR3 loop: CASSLGRVKHTEAFF. The CDR3 coding sequence is TGTGCCAGTAGCCTTGGACGGGTAAAACACACTGAAGCTTTCTTT.

The chain uses TRBV5-6 and TRBJ2-1; weak D call: TRBD1 (6 bases). The germline CDR1 and CDR2 sequences are SGHDT and YYEEEE. V shed 0 bases and J shed 7 bases, with 11 bases lying between them. This CDR3 is 14 amino acids long. The CDR3 reads CASSLAGQLNEQFF. DNA for the CDR3: TGTGCCAGCAGCTTGGCCGGACAGCTTAATGAGCAGTTCTTC.

The rearrangement links TRBV24-1 to TRBJ2-2, with TRBD2 matching over 7 bases. The CDR3 contains 15 residues. The V and J ends lost 0 bases and 3 bases, in that order; junction bases with no gene match: 0. Germline V gene lookup returns CDR1 KGHDR and CDR2 SFDVKD. CDR3 bases: TGTGCCACCAGTGATTTGGCGGGGGACACCGGGGAGCTGTTTTTT. Its translation is CATSDLAGDTGELFF.

This clone was recorded once. The J gene is TRBJ2-7, the V gene TRBV7-9; 7 nucleotides line up with TRBD1. Germline loops: CDR1 SEHNR, CDR2 FQNEAQ (reference sequence). The V segment lost 3 bases and the J segment 6 bases; nucleotides outside the gene matches: 2. This CDR3 has 12 amino acids. The CDR3 coding sequence is TGTGCCAGCAGCTTGGCAGGGGGCGAGCAGTACGTC. It codes for CASSLAGGEQYV.

The V call is TRBV3-1 (or the pseudogene TRBV3-2), the J call TRBJ2-7; D may match TRBD1 or TRBD2 (5 bases each). The germline V and J ends were trimmed by 0 bases and 9 bases, with 21 bases remaining between them. The germline V gene has CDR1 LGHDT and CDR2 YNNKEL (reference sequence). The CDR3 sequence is 16 residues long. CDR3 protein: CASSQDWDLSLIGQYV. The CDR3 DNA is TGTGCCAGCAGCCAAGATTGGGACCTTTCCCTAATAGGGCAGTACGTC.

The chain carries TRBV28 and TRBJ1-5; unclear D gene. The germline CDR1 and CDR2 sequences are MDHEN and SYDVKM. With 5 bases removed from V and 7 bases from J, the gap between germline ends came to 12 bases. This CDR3 contains 13 residues. CDR3 nucleotide sequence: TGTGCCAGCAGTCCGGGATGGGGACAGCCCCAGCATTTT. It yields the protein CASSPGWGQPQHF.

The gene calls are TRBV5-5 and TRBJ2-7, with 7 positions matching TRBD2. V shed 4 bases, J shed 3 bases, and the junction held 7 bases outside the gene matches. The germline CDR1 and CDR2 sequences are SGHKS and YYEKEE (reference sequence). The CDR3 contains 14 residues. The DNA for the CDR3 is TGTGCCAGCAGCCTCCGGGACTATAACTACGAGCAGTACGTC. Protein: CASSLRDYNYEQYV.

The chain has TRBV5-4 and TRBJ1-2; TRBD1 agrees at 7 bases. The CDR3 has 17 amino acids. V lost 2 bases to trimming and J lost 5 bases; unmatched junction nucleotides: 15. CDR1 and CDR2 from the germline V gene are SGHNT and YYREEE (reference sequence). CDR3 sequence reads: CASSFQRGGTDLYGYTF. In DNA form, the CDR3 reads TGTGCCAGCAGCTTTCAGCGTGGCGGGACAGACCTTTATGGCTACACCTTC.

The chain is built from TRBV18 and TRBJ2-3, with TRBD2 matching 13 bases. V was pared by 5 bases and J by 5 bases, with 1 base of the junction left unmatched. The CDR3 has 14 amino acids. Germline V gives CDR1 KGHSH, CDR2 LQKENI. CDR3 loop: CASSRTSGRDTQYF. The CDR3 DNA is TGTGCCAGCTCAAGGACTAGCGGGAGAGATACGCAGTATTTT.

The V gene is TRBV10-2, the J gene TRBJ1-1; D call uncertain. This CDR3 is built from 13 residues. Trimming cost V 5 bases and J 0 bases, with 7 bases left between them. Per germline, CDR1 WSHSY and CDR2 SAAADI. The CDR3 spells CASSLFLNTEAFF. CDR3 sequence (DNA): TGCGCCAGCAGTCTTTTTCTGAACACTGAAGCTTTCTTT.

The V and J genes are TRBV6-5 and TRBJ1-3, with a tentative D call TRBD1 (5 bases). The CDR3 consists of 14 residues. V lost 4 bases, J lost 3 bases, and 10 bases lay in between. Germline V lookup: CDR1 MNHEY, CDR2 SVGAGI. The CDR3 loop is CASSSVRVGNTIYF. CDR3 sequence (DNA): TGTGCCAGCAGTTCGGTCAGGGTTGGAAACACCATATATTTT.

The chain combines TRBV6-5 with TRBJ1-2, with D possibly TRBD1 on 5 matching bases. Germline lookup yields CDR1 MNHEY and CDR2 SVGAGI. The CDR3 consists of 14 residues. V lost 10 bases, J lost 4 bases, and 19 bases lay in between. The CDR3 coding sequence is TGTGCCACTATGAGGCCAGGCGGGGGCTATGGCTACACCTTC. Its protein is CATMRPGGGYGYTF.

This chain connects TRBV19 to TRBJ2-2, with 11 bases that match TRBD1. The CDR3 runs to 14 residues. The germline CDR1 and CDR2 sequences are LNHDA and SQIVND (reference sequence). Unmatched junction bases numbered 7, after V lost 9 bases and J lost 7 bases. The CDR3 spells CASAGTGGNGELFF. CDR3 in DNA: TGTGCCAGCGCCGGGACAGGGGGGAACGGGGAGCTGTTTTTT.

The CDR3 loop reads CASSFDRGLYNEQFF. The CDR3 DNA is TGTGCCAGCAGCTTTGACAGGGGCTTATACAATGAGCAGTTCTTC. This rearrangement joins TRBV7-3 to TRBJ2-1; 8 nucleotides line up with TRBD1. V trimming: 3 bases; J trimming: 4 bases; junction bases outside the gene matches: 5. Germline CDR1 is SGHTA and CDR2 is FQGTGA. The CDR3 is 15 residues long.

About this clone itself: Other DNA sequences of this sample code for an identical CDR3. The chain links TRBV7-8 to TRBJ1-5; D not resolved. This CDR3 is built from 13 residues. From germline, CDR1 is SGHVS and CDR2 FQNEAQ. Trimming took 5 bases from V and 4 from J, leaving 9 bases between them. CDR3 amino acids: CASSRGVNQPQHF. Here the CDR3 DNA reads TGTGCCAGCAGCCGGGGAGTTAATCAGCCCCAGCATTTT. The whole variable domain, remainder taken from reference TRBV7-8 and TRBJ1-5, is GAGVSQSPRYKVAKRGQDVALRCDPISGHVSLFWYQQALGQGPEFLTYFQNEAQLDKSGLPSDRFFAERPEGSVSTLKIQRTQQEDSAVYLCASSRGVNQPQHFGDGTRLSIL.

The rearrangement joins TRBV5-1 to TRBJ1-6; possibly TRBD1 for D (6 bases). This CDR3 is built from 14 residues. CDR1 is SGHRS and CDR2 is YFSETQ in the germline V gene. With 4 bases removed from V and 6 bases from J, the gap between germline ends came to 11 bases. The CDR3 DNA reads as TGCGCCAGCAGCCGCGGACAGAGTAATTCACCCCTCCACTTT. Its protein is CASSRGQSNSPLHF.

The V gene is TRBV2, the J gene TRBJ2-7, with D possibly matching TRBD1 (5 bases). This CDR3 has 14 residues. In germline, CDR1 is SNHLY, CDR2 FYNNEI. V was cut by 8 bases and J by 2 bases, with 16 bases left in between. The CDR3 DNA reads as TGTGCCAGCCAAGGGGTCTCACTCACCTACGAGCAGTACTTC. This gives the protein CASQGVSLTYEQYF.

The chain joins TRBV5-1 to TRBJ2-3; 7 bases are a match to TRBD2. V lost 4 bases, J lost 0 bases, and 8 bases stayed unmatched. CDR1 SGHRS and CDR2 YFSETQ come from the germline V gene. This CDR3 comprises 16 residues. The CDR3, as DNA: TGCGCCAGCAGCCGTACTAGCGCCTCTAGCACAGATACGCAGTATTTT. This encodes CASSRTSASSTDTQYF.

The genes are TRBV6-5 and TRBJ1-1; a weak D match, TRBD1 (5 bases). Germline V CDR1 and CDR2: MNHEY, SVGAGI. With 5 bases removed from V and 7 bases from J, the gap between germline ends came to 14 bases. The CDR3 has 13 amino acids. CDR3 sequence (DNA): TGTGCCAGCAGTCCCTTCGAAACAGGTGAAGCTTTCTTT. This codes for CASSPFETGEAFF.

The chain is built from TRBV7-3 and TRBJ1-6; D may be TRBD1 (5 bases). This CDR3 is 15 amino acids long. Looked up from germline, CDR1 is SGHTA and CDR2 is FQGTGA. The germline V and J ends were trimmed by 2 bases and 7 bases, with 12 bases remaining between them. This chain's CDR3 is CASSLQGTRNSPLHF. The DNA for the CDR3 is TGTGCCAGCAGCTTACAAGGGACGAGGAATTCACCCCTCCACTTT.

The rearrangement joins TRBV6-5 to TRBJ1-2; the D is unclear. Trimming cost V 2 bases and J 5 bases, with 9 bases left between them. This CDR3 comprises 13 residues. Germline V gene sequence: CDR1 MNHEY, CDR2 SVGAGI. CDR3 sequence (DNA): TGTGCCAGCAGTTACGAGCCCGGATATGGCTACACCTTC. Encoded protein: CASSYEPGYGYTF.